This T cell receptor (beta chain) came from a study of OX40 agonist ivuxolimab in advanced cancers. Overall study: The dose of intravenous ivuxolimab that patients received every 2 weeks ranged from 0.01 to 10 mg/kg. Study conclusions and caveats: Determination of antigen specificity was not performed for the expanded peripheral T cells. Patients with a partial response at 0.1-3.0 mg/kg had among the lowest clonal expansion.

A note on this clone: Antigen unknown.

Sequencing was performed with immunoSEQ multiplex PCR; in TCRdb, only in-frame clones are kept and a portion is missing. Of 50,000 to 75,000 clones in the sample, 70% to 90% were seen once. Collection of blood occurred at baseline, at cycle 4 day 1, and at cycle 7 day 1. V was pared by 4 bases and J by 0 bases, with 10 bases of the junction left unmatched. Germline CDR1 and CDR2: SGHNT and YYREEE (reference sequence). The CDR3 extends over 16 amino acids. This TCR derives from an adult with an advanced solid tumor such as melanoma, head and neck, liver or kidney cancer. The V gene is TRBV5-4, the J gene TRBJ2-7, with TRBD2 identical over 7 bases. This material consisted of CD4+ or CD8+ T cells sorted from blood, taken in a trial of the OX40 agonist ivuxolimab. DNA for the CDR3: TGTGCCAGCAGCCCCACTAGCGATCGGAGCTCCTACGAGCAGTACTTC. Protein product: CASSPTSDRSSYEQYF.